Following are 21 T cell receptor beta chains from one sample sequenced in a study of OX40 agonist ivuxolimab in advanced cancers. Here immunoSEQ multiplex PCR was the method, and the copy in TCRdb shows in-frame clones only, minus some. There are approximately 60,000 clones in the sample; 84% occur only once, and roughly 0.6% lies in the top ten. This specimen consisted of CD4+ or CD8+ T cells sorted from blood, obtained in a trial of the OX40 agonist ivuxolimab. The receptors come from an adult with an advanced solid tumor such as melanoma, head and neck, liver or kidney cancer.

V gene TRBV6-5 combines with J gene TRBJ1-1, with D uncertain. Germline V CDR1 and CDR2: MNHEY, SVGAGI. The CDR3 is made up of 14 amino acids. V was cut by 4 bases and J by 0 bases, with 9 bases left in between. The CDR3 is CASSFALLNTEAFF. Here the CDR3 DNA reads TGTGCCAGCAGTTTTGCCCTTTTGAACACTGAAGCTTTCTTT.

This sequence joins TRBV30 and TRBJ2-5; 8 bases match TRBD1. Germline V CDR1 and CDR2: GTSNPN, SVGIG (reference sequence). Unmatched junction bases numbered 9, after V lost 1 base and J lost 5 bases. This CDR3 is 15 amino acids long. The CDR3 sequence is CAWSDPTGAGETQYF. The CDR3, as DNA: TGTGCCTGGAGTGACCCGACAGGGGCTGGGGAGACCCAGTACTTC.

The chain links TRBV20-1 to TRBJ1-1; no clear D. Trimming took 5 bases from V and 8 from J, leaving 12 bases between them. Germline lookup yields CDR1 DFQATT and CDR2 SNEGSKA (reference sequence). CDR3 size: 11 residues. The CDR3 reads CSAFKFGEAFF. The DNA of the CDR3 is TGCAGTGCTTTTAAATTTGGCGAAGCTTTCTTT.

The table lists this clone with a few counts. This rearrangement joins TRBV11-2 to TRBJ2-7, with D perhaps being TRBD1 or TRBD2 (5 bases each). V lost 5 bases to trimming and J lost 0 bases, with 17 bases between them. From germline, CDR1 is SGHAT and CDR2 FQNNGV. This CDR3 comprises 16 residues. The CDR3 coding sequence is TGTGCCAGCAGCCGCAACGAGGGACGGAGCTCCTACGAGCAGTACTTC. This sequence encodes CASSRNEGRSSYEQYF. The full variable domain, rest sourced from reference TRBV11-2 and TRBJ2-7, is EAGVAQSPRYKIIEKRQSVAFWCNPISGHATLYWYQQILGQGPKLLIQFQNNGVVDDSQLPKDRFSAERLKGVDSTLKIQPAKLEDSAVYLCASSRNEGRSSYEQYFGPGTRLTVT.

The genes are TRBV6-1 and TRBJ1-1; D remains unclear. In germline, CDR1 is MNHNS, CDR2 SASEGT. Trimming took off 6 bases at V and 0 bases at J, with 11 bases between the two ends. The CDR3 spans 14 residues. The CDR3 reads CASRSSLLNTEAFF. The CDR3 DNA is TGTGCCAGCAGGTCTAGTTTATTGAACACTGAAGCTTTCTTT.

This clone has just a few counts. The CDR3: CASSLGQGRYF. In DNA, the CDR3 is TGTGCCAGCAGCTTGGGGCAGGGAAGGTACTTC. This chain joins TRBV5-5 and TRBJ2-7; tentative D call: TRBD1 (5 bases). This CDR3 contains 11 residues. Deletions cut 0 bases from V and 12 bases from J, with 10 bases between. Germline CDR1 and CDR2: SGHKS and YYEKEE (reference sequence).

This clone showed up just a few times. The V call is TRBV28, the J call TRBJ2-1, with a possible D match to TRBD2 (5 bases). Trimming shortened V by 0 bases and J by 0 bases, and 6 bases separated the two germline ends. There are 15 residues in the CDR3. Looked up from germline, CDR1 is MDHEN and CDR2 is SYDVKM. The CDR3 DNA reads TGTGCCAGCAGTTTATGGCGGGCCTCCTACAATGAGCAGTTCTTC. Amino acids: CASSLWRASYNEQFF.

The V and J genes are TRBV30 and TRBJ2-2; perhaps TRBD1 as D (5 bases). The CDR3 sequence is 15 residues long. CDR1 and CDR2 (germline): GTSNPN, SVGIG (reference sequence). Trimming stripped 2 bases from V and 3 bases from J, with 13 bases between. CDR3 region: CAWSNRGWYTGELFF. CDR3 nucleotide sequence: TGTGCCTGGAGTAATAGGGGATGGTACACCGGGGAGCTGTTTTTT. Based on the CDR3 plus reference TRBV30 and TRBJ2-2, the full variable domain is SQTIHQWPATLVQPVGSPLSLECTVEGTSNPNLYWYRQAAGRGLQLLFYSVGIGQISSEVPQNLSASRPQDRQFILSSKKLLLSDSGFYLCAWSNRGWYTGELFFGEGSRLTVL.

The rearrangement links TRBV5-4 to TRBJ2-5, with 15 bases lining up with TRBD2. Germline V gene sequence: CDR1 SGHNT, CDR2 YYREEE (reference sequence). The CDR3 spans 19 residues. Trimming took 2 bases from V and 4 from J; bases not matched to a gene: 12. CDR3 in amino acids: CASSLGTSGRPMGVETQYF. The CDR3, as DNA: TGTGCCAGCAGCTTAGGGACTAGCGGGAGGCCCATGGGGGTAGAGACCCAGTACTTC.

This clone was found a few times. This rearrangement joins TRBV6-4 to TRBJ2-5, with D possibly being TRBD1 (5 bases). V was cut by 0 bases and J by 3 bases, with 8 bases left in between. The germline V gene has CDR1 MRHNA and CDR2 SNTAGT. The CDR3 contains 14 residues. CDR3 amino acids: CASSDSSREETQYF. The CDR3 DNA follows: TGTGCCAGCAGTGACTCTTCCAGGGAAGAGACCCAGTACTTC.

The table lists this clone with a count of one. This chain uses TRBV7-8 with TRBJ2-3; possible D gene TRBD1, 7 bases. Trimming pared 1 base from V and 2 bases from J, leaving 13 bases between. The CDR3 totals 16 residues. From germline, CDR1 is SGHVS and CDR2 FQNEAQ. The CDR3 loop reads CASSLEGRGVTDTQYF. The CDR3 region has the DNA TGTGCCAGCAGCTTAGAGGGCAGGGGGGTCACAGATACGCAGTATTTT.

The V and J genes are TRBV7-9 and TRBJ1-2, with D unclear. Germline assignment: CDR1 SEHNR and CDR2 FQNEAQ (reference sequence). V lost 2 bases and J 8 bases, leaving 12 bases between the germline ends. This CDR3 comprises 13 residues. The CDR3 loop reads CASSLRELGGYTF. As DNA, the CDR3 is TGTGCCAGCAGCTTACGTGAGCTCGGGGGCTACACCTTC. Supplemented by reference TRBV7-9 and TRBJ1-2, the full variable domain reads DTGVSQNPRHKITKRGQNVTFRCDPISEHNRLYWYRQTLGQGPEFLTYFQNEAQLEKSRLLSDRFSAERPKGSFSTLEIQRTEQGDSAMYLCASSLRELGGYTFGSGTRLTVV.

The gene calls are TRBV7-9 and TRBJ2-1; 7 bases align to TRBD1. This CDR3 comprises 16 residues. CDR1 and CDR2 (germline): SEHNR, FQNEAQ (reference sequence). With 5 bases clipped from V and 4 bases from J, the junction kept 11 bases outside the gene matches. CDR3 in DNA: TGTGCCAGCAGCCCCCGAGGGGACAGAGGGTACAATGAGCAGTTCTTC. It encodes CASSPRGDRGYNEQFF.

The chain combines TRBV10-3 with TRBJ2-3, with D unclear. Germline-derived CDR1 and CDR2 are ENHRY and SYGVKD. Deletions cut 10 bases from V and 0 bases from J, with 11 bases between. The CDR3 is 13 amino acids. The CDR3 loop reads CATQPGSTDTQYF. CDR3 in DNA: TGTGCCACCCAGCCCGGGAGCACAGATACGCAGTATTTT.

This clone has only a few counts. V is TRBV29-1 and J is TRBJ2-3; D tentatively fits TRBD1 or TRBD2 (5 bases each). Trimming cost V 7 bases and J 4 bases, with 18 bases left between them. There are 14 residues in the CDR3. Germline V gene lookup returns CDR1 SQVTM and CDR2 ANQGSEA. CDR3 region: CSATKGLGADTQYF. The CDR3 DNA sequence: TGCAGCGCTACGAAGGGATTGGGGGCAGATACGCAGTATTTT.

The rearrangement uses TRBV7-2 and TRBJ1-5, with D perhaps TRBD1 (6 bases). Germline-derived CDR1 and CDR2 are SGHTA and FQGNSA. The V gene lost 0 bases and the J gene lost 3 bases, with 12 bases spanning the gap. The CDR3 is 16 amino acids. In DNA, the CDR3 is TGTGCCAGCAGCTTAGCTATAGACAGGTTCAATCAGCCCCAGCATTTT. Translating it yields CASSLAIDRFNQPQHF.

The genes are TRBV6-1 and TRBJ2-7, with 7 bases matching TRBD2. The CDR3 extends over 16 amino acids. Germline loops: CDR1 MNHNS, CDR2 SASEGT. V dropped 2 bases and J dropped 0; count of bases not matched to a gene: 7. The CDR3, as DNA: TGTGCCAGCAGTGAAATGGGAGGGGACTCCTCCTACGAGCAGTACTTC. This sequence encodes CASSEMGGDSSYEQYF.

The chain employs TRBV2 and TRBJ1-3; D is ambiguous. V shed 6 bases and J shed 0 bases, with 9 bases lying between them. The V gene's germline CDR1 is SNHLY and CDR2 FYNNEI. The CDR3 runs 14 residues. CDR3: CASRVDISGNTIYF. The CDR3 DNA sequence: TGTGCCAGCAGGGTTGACATCTCTGGAAACACCATATATTTT.

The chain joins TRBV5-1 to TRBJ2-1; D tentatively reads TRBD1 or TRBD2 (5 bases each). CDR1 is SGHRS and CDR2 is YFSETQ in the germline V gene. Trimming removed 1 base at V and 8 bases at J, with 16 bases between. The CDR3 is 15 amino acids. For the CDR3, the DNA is TGCGCCAGCAGCTTGTTGGGGGTAATAGAGGATGAGCAGTTCTTC. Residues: CASSLLGVIEDEQFF.

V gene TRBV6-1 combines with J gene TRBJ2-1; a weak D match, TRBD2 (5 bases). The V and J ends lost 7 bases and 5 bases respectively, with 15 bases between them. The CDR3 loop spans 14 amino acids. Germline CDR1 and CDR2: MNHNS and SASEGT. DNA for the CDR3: TGTGCCAGCACCTCTGGGAGTTCTAACAATGAGCAGTTCTTC. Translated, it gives CASTSGSSNNEQFF.

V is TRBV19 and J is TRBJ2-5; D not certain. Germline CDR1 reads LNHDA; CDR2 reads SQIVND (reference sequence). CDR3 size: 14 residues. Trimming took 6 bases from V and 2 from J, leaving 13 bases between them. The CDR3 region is CASSTTQEQETQYF. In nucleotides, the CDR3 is TGTGCCAGTAGCACTACCCAAGAACAAGAGACCCAGTACTTC.